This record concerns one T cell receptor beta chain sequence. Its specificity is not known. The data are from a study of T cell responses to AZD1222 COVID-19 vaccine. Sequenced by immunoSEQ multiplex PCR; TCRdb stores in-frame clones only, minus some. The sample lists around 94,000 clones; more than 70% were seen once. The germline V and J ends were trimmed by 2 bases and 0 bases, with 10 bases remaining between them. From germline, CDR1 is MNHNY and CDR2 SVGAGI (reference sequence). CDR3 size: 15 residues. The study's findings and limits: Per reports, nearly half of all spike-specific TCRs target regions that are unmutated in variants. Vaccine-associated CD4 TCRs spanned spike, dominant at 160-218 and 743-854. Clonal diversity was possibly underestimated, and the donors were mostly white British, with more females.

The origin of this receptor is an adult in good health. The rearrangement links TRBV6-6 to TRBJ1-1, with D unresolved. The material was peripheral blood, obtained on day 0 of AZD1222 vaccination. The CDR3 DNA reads TGTGCCAGCAGTTACAAAGTACACATGAACACTGAAGCTTTCTTT. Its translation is CASSYKVHMNTEAFF.